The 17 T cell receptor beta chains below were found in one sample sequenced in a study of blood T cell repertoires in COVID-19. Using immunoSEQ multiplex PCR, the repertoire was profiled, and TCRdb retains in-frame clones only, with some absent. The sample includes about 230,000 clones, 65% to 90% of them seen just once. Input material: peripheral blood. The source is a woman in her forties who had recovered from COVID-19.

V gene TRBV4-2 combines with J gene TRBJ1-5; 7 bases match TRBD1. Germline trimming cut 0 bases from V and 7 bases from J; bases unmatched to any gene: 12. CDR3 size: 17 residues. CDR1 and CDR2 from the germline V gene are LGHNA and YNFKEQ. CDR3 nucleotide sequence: TGTGCCAGCAGCCAAGATCCGGGCAGGGGGATAGGGCAGCCCCAGCATTTT. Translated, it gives CASSQDPGRGIGQPQHF.

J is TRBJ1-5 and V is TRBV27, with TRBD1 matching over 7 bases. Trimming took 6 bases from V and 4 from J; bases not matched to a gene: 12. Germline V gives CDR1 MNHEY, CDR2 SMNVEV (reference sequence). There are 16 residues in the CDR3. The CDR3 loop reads CASRPRTGLPNQPQHF. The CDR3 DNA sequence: TGTGCCAGCAGGCCCCGGACAGGCCTCCCTAATCAGCCCCAGCATTTT.

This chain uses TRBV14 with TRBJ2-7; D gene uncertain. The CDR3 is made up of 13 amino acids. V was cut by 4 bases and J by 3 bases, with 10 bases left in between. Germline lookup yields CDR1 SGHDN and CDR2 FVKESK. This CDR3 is CASSRSPGYEQYF. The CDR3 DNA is TGTGCCAGCAGCCGGTCACCGGGCTACGAGCAGTACTTC.

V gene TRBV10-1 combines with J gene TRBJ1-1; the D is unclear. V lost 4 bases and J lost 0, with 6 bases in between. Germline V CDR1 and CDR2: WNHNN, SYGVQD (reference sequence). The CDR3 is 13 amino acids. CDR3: CASSASLNTEAFF. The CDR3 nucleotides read TGCGCCAGCAGTGCCTCTTTGAACACTGAAGCTTTCTTT.

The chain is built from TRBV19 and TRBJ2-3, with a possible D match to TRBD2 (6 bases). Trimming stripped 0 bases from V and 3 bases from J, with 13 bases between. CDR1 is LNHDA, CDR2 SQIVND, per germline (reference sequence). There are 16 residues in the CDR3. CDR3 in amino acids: CASSIDGGGGTDTQYF. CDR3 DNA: TGTGCCAGTAGTATAGACGGGGGAGGAGGGACAGATACGCAGTATTTT.

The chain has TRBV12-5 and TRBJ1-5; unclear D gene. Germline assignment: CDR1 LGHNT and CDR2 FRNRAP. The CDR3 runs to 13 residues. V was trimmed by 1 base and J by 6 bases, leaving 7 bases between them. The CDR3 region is CASGLGLGQPQHF. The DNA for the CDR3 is TGTGCTAGTGGTTTGGGGCTTGGTCAGCCCCAGCATTTT. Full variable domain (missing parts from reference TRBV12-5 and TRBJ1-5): DARVTQTPRHKVTEMGQEVTMRCQPILGHNTVFWYRQTMMQGLELLAYFRNRAPLDDSGMPKDRFSAEMPDATLATLKIQPSEPRDSAVYFCASGLGLGQPQHFGDGTRLSIL.

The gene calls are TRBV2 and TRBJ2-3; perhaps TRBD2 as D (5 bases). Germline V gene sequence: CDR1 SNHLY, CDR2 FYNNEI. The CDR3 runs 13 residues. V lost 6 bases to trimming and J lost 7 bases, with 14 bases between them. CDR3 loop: CASSQTRVNTQYF. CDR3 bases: TGTGCCAGCAGCCAAACTAGGGTAAATACGCAGTATTTT. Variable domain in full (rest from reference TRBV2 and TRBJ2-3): EPEVTQTPSHQVTQMGQEVILRCVPISNHLYFYWYRQILGQKVEFLVSFYNNEISEKSEIFDDQFSVERPDGSNFTLKIRSTKLEDSAMYFCASSQTRVNTQYFGPGTRLTVL.

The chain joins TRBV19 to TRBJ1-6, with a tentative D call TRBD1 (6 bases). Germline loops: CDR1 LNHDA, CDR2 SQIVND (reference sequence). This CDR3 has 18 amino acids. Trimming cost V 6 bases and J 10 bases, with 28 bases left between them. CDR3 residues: CASSPRQRKGVWGSPLHF. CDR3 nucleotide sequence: TGTGCCAGTAGCCCTCGACAGCGGAAGGGGGTTTGGGGCTCACCCCTCCACTTT.

Here the CDR3 DNA reads TGTGCCAGCAGCTTAAGGCGGAGCATGACCCAGTACTTC. Translating it yields CASSLRRSMTQYF. The chain links TRBV7-2 to TRBJ2-5; D is unclear. The CDR3 covers 13 residues. Germline lookup yields CDR1 SGHTA and CDR2 FQGNSA. The V and J ends lost 2 bases and 7 bases respectively, with 11 bases between them.

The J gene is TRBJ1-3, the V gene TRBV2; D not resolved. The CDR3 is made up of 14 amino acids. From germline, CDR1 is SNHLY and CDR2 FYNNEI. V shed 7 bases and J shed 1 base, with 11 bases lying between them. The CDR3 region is CASTPLRSGNTIYF. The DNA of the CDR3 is TGTGCCAGCACCCCCCTTAGATCTGGAAACACCATATATTTT.

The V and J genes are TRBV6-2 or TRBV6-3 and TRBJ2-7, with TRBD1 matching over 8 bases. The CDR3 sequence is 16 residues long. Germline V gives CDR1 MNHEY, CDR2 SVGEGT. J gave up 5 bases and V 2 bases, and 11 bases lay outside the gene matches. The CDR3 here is CASSYRRRDRRHEQYF. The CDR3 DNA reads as TGTGCCAGCAGTTACAGACGAAGGGACAGGAGACACGAGCAGTACTTC.

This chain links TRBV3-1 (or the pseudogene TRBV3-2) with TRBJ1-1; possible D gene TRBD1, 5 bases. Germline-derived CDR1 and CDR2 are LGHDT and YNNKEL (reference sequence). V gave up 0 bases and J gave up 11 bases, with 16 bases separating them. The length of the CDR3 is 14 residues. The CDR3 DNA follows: TGTGCCAGCAGCCAAGAAGTTAACTGGGGCGTGGCTTTCTTT. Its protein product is CASSQEVNWGVAFF.

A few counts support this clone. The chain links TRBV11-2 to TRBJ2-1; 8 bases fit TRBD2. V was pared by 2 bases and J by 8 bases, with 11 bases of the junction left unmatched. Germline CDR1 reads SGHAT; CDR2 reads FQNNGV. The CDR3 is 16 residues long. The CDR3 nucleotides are TGTGCCAGCAGCTTATTCGGGGGGGCCGGTTCGGATGAGCAGTTCTTC. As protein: CASSLFGGAGSDEQFF. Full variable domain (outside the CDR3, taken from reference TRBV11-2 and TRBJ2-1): EAGVAQSPRYKIIEKRQSVAFWCNPISGHATLYWYQQILGQGPKLLIQFQNNGVVDDSQLPKDRFSAERLKGVDSTLKIQPAKLEDSAVYLCASSLFGGAGSDEQFFGPGTRLTVL.

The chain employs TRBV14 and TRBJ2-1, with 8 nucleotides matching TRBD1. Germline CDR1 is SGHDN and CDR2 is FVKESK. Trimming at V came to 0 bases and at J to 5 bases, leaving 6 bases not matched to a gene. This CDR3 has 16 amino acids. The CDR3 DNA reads TGTGCCAGCAGCCAAGACCGGGACAGGAAAAACAATGAGCAGTTCTTC. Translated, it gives CASSQDRDRKNNEQFF.

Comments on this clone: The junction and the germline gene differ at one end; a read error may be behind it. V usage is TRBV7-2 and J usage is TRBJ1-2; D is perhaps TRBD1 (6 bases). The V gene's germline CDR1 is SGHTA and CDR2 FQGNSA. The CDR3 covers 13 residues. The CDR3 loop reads CASSLGTDYGKHF. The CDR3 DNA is TGTGCCAGCAGCTTAGGGACAGATTATGGCAAGCATTTC.

This CDR3 reads CASSQPGRGLNTEAFF. CDR3 DNA: TGCGCCAGCAGCCAACCTGGCAGGGGATTGAACACTGAAGCTTTCTTT. This chain joins TRBV4-1 and TRBJ1-1; possible D gene TRBD1, 6 bases. This CDR3 is 16 amino acids long. Deletions cut 2 bases from V and 0 bases from J, with 13 bases between. The V gene's germline CDR1 is MGHRA and CDR2 YSYEKL.

CDR3 region: CSVEKGRETQYF. CDR3 DNA sequence: TGCAGCGTTGAGAAGGGGCGGGAGACCCAGTACTTC. This sequence joins TRBV29-1 and TRBJ2-5; D may be TRBD1 (5 bases). Germline V CDR1 and CDR2: SQVTM, ANQGSEA. V was pared by 3 bases and J by 5 bases, with 10 bases between. The CDR3 sequence is 12 residues long.